The 21 T cell receptor beta chains listed next were all sequenced from one sample in a study of beta chain features in type 1 diabetes (dated 2018 in TCRdb). Library generation was performed with the immunoSEQ multiplex PCR assay. The High Capacity cDNA Reverse Transcription Kit was used to reverse transcribe all of the isolated RNA, meaning that expressed TCRB transcripts were what got sequenced. TCRdb's version of the immuneACCESS table is confined to in-frame rearrangements and falls short of the full clone set. An unresolved V gene accounts for under half of the shortfall where checked; the remainder is of unknown origin. This sample holds about 340,000 clones; 8% were observed only once. Together, the top ten hold less than 0.45% of the sample. The sample consisted of central memory CD4+ T cells from blood. Receptors were obtained from a woman aged 18-29 years in good health.

This clone was counted only a few times. V and J are TRBV7-8 and TRBJ1-5; D not certain. Trimming removed 2 bases at V and 7 bases at J, with 6 bases between. Germline V gives CDR1 SGHVS, CDR2 FQNEAQ. This CDR3 spans 12 amino acids. CDR3 in DNA: TGTGCCAGCAGCTTATTCGCACAGCCCCAGCATTTT. Amino acids: CASSLFAQPQHF.

In the case of this clone: This may stem from a read error, because a much larger clone lies one nucleotide away. This chain links TRBV5-6 with TRBJ2-3, with D tentatively TRBD2 (5 bases). CDR1 is SGHDT and CDR2 is YYEEEE in the germline V gene. Trimming took 2 bases from V and 4 from J, leaving 5 bases between them. The CDR3 has 12 amino acids. CDR3 nucleotides: TGTGCCAGCAGCTTACTAGCAGATACGCAGTATTTT. Encoded protein: CASSLLADTQYF.

The chain recombines TRBV28 with TRBJ2-3; tentatively, D is TRBD2 (6 bases). In germline, CDR1 is MDHEN, CDR2 SYDVKM. The CDR3 sequence is 14 residues long. V was pared by 6 bases and J by 5 bases, with 15 bases between. In nucleotides, the CDR3 is TGTGCCAGCAGCGACAGTGCCGGGGGAGATACGCAGTATTTT. Translated: CASSDSAGGDTQYF.

This clone has only a few counts. V is TRBV18 and J is TRBJ2-7; 7 bases are a match to TRBD1. Germline V gene sequence: CDR1 KGHSH, CDR2 LQKENI. V was clipped by 2 bases and J by 3 bases; unmatched bases: 1. This CDR3 contains 13 residues. CDR3 residues: CASSPRDSYEQYF. CDR3 nucleotide sequence: TGTGCCAGCTCACCAAGGGACAGCTACGAGCAGTACTTC.

This clone was counted a few times. The chain carries TRBV18 and TRBJ2-5; 7 nucleotides line up with TRBD2. V lost 4 bases and J lost 6; bases outside the gene matches: 8. CDR1 is KGHSH, CDR2 LQKENI, per germline. CDR3 length: 14 amino acids. CDR3 loop: CASSLKAGGKTQYF. The DNA of the CDR3 is TGTGCCAGCTCACTCAAGGCCGGGGGGAAGACCCAGTACTTC. The variable domain in full, with the rest retrieved from reference TRBV18 and TRBJ2-5, is NAGVMQNPRHLVRRRGQEARLRCSPMKGHSHVYWYRQLPEEGLKFMVYLQKENIIDESGMPKERFSAEFPKEGPSILRIQQVVRGDSAAYFCASSLKAGGKTQYFGPGTRLLVL.

This rearrangement joins TRBV7-2 to TRBJ2-5, with D uncertain. CDR1 is SGHTA and CDR2 is FQGNSA in the germline V gene. The CDR3 totals 8 residues. CDR3 DNA: TGTGAGGGAGAGACCCAGTACTTC. Amino acid sequence: CEGETQYF.

This clone was seen more than once but under ten times. This sample includes further DNA sequences coding for the same CDR3. The chain has TRBV19 and TRBJ1-1; D is possibly TRBD1 (5 bases). The V end was cut by 4 bases, the J end by 1 base, with 7 bases between. From germline, CDR1 is LNHDA and CDR2 SQIVND (reference sequence). This CDR3 region has 13 residues. The chain's CDR3 is CASSTQGNTEAFF. CDR3 DNA sequence: TGTGCCAGTAGTACTCAGGGGAACACTGAAGCTTTCTTT.

This clone was seen more than once but under ten times. This chain links TRBV7-3 with TRBJ2-3, with 7 bases identical to TRBD1. V gave up 5 bases and J gave up 5 bases; unmatched junction bases: 4. There are 13 residues in the CDR3. Germline V gives CDR1 SGHTA, CDR2 FQGTGA. This CDR3 reads CASSRQGRDTQYF. The DNA for the CDR3 is TGTGCCAGCAGCCGACAGGGTCGAGATACGCAGTATTTT.

This clone has at least ten counts. The chain carries TRBV6-6 and TRBJ2-6; D uncertain. With 0 bases removed from V and 3 bases from J, the gap between germline ends came to 0 bases. Germline CDR1 and CDR2: MNHNY and SVGAGI (reference sequence). The CDR3 totals 13 residues. CDR3 amino acids: CASSYSGANVLTF. Here the CDR3 DNA reads TGTGCCAGCAGTTACTCTGGGGCCAACGTCCTGACTTTC.

This rearrangement joins TRBV7-9 to TRBJ1-1; 9 bases match TRBD1. Germline V CDR1 and CDR2: SEHNR, FQNEAQ (reference sequence). CDR3 length: 15 residues. Trimming removed 7 bases from V and 5 bases from J; junction bases left unmatched: 11. The CDR3 bases are TGTGCCAGCACCCCCAACAGGGGGCTGAGAACTGAAGCTTTCTTT. Protein sequence: CASTPNRGLRTEAFF.

This clone has just a few counts. The chain joins TRBV6-5 to TRBJ1-1; D is perhaps TRBD1 (5 bases). Trimming took off 0 bases at V and 1 base at J, with 12 bases between the two ends. Germline V gene sequence: CDR1 MNHEY, CDR2 SVGAGI. The CDR3 runs to 16 residues. The CDR3 spells CASSYSSAGQNTEAFF. The CDR3 DNA is TGTGCCAGCAGTTACTCATCGGCAGGGCAGAACACTGAAGCTTTCTTT.

In its sample, this clone was seen a few times. V usage is TRBV11-2 and J usage is TRBJ2-1; 10 bases are shared with TRBD2. The length of the CDR3 is 18 residues. Trimming at V came to 3 bases and at J to 5 bases, leaving 13 bases not matched to a gene. Germline assignment: CDR1 SGHAT and CDR2 FQNNGV. CDR3 amino acids: CASSLLAGVTNIDNEQFF. DNA of the CDR3: TGTGCCAGCAGCTTGCTAGCGGGAGTAACGAATATTGACAATGAGCAGTTCTTC.

This clone was seen a handful of times. CDR3 amino acids: CASSSGTSTYNEQFF. DNA for the CDR3: TGTGCCAGCAGTTCCGGGACTAGCACCTACAATGAGCAGTTCTTC. V usage is TRBV7-9 and J usage is TRBJ2-1, with 9 bases identical to TRBD2. After removal of 6 bases from V and 2 bases from J, the junction contained 5 bases not matched to a gene. CDR1 is SEHNR, CDR2 FQNEAQ, per germline (reference sequence). The CDR3 length is 15 residues.

This chain connects TRBV7-6 to TRBJ2-2; possible D gene TRBD2, 6 bases. The germline gives CDR1 SGHVS, CDR2 FNYEAQ. This CDR3 comprises 15 residues. V lost 5 bases and J lost 3, with 13 bases in between. The CDR3 region is CASSQMTSDTGELFF. Here the CDR3 DNA reads TGTGCCAGCAGCCAAATGACTAGTGACACCGGGGAGCTGTTTTTT.

The V and J genes are TRBV9 and TRBJ2-2; the D is unclear. The V and J ends lost 0 bases and 4 bases respectively, with 10 bases between them. Germline-derived CDR1 and CDR2 are SGDLS and YYNGEE. The CDR3 sequence is 15 residues long. CDR3 loop: CASSVGSLVTGELFF. The CDR3 DNA is TGTGCCAGCAGCGTAGGATCTTTAGTCACCGGGGAGCTGTTTTTT.

This clone was recorded a few times. The chain recombines TRBV11-2 with TRBJ2-5, with D possibly being TRBD1 (6 bases). Trimming shortened V by 1 base and J by 5 bases, and 14 bases separated the two germline ends. Per the germline V gene, CDR1 is SGHAT and CDR2 is FQNNGV. The length of the CDR3 is 15 residues. The CDR3 spells CASSLGLDRRETQYF. As DNA, the CDR3 is TGTGCCAGCAGCTTAGGTCTCGACAGGCGGGAGACCCAGTACTTC.

This clone was seen only a few times. The chain links TRBV4-1 to TRBJ1-5; the match to TRBD1 covers 7 bases. From germline, CDR1 is MGHRA and CDR2 YSYEKL. J lost 0 bases, V lost 2 bases, and 4 bases had no gene match. This CDR3 is built from 16 residues. The CDR3 DNA sequence: TGCGCCAGCAGCCAATCCGGACAGGTTAGCAATCAGCCCCAGCATTTT. Translated: CASSQSGQVSNQPQHF.

In this sample, this clone turned up many times. This chain joins TRBV6-5 and TRBJ2-1; the D is unclear. V lost 8 bases, J lost 5 bases, and 13 bases lay in between. CDR3 length: 13 residues. Germline CDR1 is MNHEY and CDR2 is SVGAGI. CDR3 in DNA: TGTGCCAGCGGTCAGCGTCGAAACAATGAGCAGTTCTTC. Translating it yields CASGQRRNNEQFF.

The chain uses TRBV4-2 and TRBJ2-7; D is perhaps TRBD2 (6 bases). V lost 1 base, J lost 1 base, and 14 bases lay in between. The CDR3 totals 16 residues. Per germline, CDR1 LGHNA and CDR2 YNFKEQ. CDR3: CASSQGIQGGSYEQYF. CDR3 DNA: TGTGCCAGCAGCCAAGGAATCCAGGGAGGATCCTACGAGCAGTACTTC.

The rearrangement links TRBV25-1 to TRBJ2-1; D might be TRBD1 (6 bases). Germline values: CDR1 MGHDK, CDR2 SYGVNS. The CDR3 totals 14 residues. Trimming stripped 4 bases from V and 0 bases from J, with 7 bases between. CDR3 coding DNA: TGTGCCAGCAGTGGACAGGCCTCCTACAATGAGCAGTTCTTC. It codes for CASSGQASYNEQFF.

The rearrangement joins TRBV7-2 to TRBJ2-4; the D gene is possibly TRBD2 (5 bases). Germline loops: CDR1 SGHTA, CDR2 FQGNSA. The V gene lost 1 base and the J gene lost 9 bases, with 16 bases spanning the gap. There are 15 residues in the CDR3. CDR3 coding DNA: TGTGCCAGCAGCTTAGATCTGGTACTAGGAGGCATTCAGTACTTC. It encodes CASSLDLVLGGIQYF.